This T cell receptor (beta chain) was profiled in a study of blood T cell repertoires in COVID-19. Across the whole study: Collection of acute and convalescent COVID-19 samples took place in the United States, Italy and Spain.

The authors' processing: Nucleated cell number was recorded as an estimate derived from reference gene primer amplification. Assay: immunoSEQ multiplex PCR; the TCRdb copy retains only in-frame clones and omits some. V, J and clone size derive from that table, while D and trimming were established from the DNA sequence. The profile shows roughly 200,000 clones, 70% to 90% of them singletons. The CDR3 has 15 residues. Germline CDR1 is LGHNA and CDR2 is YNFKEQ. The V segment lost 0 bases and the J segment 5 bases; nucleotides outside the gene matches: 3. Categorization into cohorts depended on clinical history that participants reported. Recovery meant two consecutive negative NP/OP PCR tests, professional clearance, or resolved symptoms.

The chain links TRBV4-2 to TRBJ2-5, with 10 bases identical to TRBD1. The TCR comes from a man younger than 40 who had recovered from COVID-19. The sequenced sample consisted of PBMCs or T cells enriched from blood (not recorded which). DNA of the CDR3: TGTGCCAGCAGCCAAGAGGACAGGGGGGTTGAGACCCAGTACTTC. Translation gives CASSQEDRGVETQYF.